The TCR beta chain described here comes from a study of T cell responses to AZD1222 COVID-19 vaccine. In its sample, this clone was seen a few times. What it binds is not known. The protocol was immunoSEQ multiplex PCR, while the TCRdb copy is restricted to in-frame clones and leaves out a portion. This sample has 120,000 to 150,000 clones; around 88% occur once, and the top ten carry more than 12%. The germline V gene has CDR1 SGHNT and CDR2 YENEEA. The V end was cut by 4 bases, the J end by 4 bases, with 11 bases between. The CDR3 runs to 14 residues. Points from the study as a whole: At study baseline, merely roughly 6 AZD1222 recipients were seropositive. Spike-specific TCR breadth and depth were elevated following two AZD1222 doses. Females made up more of the donors, who were largely white British, and clonal diversity may have come out too low.

The sequences come from peripheral blood, collected on day 0 of AZD1222 vaccination. This rearrangement joins TRBV11-3 to TRBJ2-1, with TRBD2 as a possible D gene (5 bases). The receptor comes from an adult in good health. The CDR3 loop reads CASSSSRGYNEQFF. The CDR3 bases are TGTGCCAGCAGCTCCAGCCGGGGTTACAATGAGCAGTTCTTC.